This TCR beta chain was sequenced in a study of blood T cell repertoires in COVID-19. TCRdb keeps only in-frame clones here, not all; method: immunoSEQ multiplex PCR. The sample comprises 180,000 or so clones, approximately 85% of which are singletons, and about 9.4% rests with the top ten. The CDR3 is 15 amino acids. Germline-derived CDR1 and CDR2 are MGHDK and SYGVNS. V trimming: 4 bases; J trimming: 2 bases; junction bases outside the gene matches: 6. Sequencing was performed on peripheral blood. The V and J genes are TRBV25-1 and TRBJ2-3; 7 bases align to TRBD2. This clonotype was sampled from a woman over 75 with acute or convalescent COVID-19. This chain's CDR3 is CASSAGTTDTDTQYF. CDR3 coding DNA: TGTGCCAGCAGTGCAGGGACTACCGACACAGATACGCAGTATTTT.